Included here is one TCR beta chain sequence, with context. These data belong to a study of blood T cell repertoires in COVID-19. The method was immunoSEQ multiplex PCR; TCRdb's version includes in-frame clones alone and lacks a portion of them. The sample lists around 230,000 clones, around 82% occurring once. V was pared by 3 bases and J by 5 bases, with 20 bases between. CDR3 length: 16 residues. Germline V lookup: CDR1 WNHNN, CDR2 SYGVQD (reference sequence). This sequence joins TRBV10-1 and TRBJ2-7, with D possibly matching TRBD1 (6 bases). The sequenced material came from peripheral blood. This sequence was found in a middle-aged woman with active or convalescent COVID-19. CDR3 residues: CASSDPDVQGSHEQYF. The CDR3 region has the DNA TGCGCCAGCAGTGACCCGGACGTGCAGGGGTCCCACGAGCAGTACTTC.